These 12 T cell receptor beta chains originate from one sample sequenced in a study of T cells in Graves' hyperthyroidism and ophthalmopathy. Amplification of TCR beta CDR3 regions used RNA as the template. The primer set for the first-round RT-PCR of the TCR CDR3 was HTBI. TCRdb analysed the multiplex PCR reads with MiXCR anew, one entry per CDR3 protein. Among 500,000 to 650,000 distinct CDR3 sequences listed, roughly 14% were seen once. The sample consisted of blood. The receptors originated from a woman between 45 and 60 years old with Graves' ophthalmopathy.

This clonotype was recorded at least ten times. The chain couples TRBV12-3 or TRBV12-4 to TRBJ2-1, with D possibly being TRBD2 (6 bases). This CDR3 spans 15 amino acids. The ends were cut back, 5 bases at V and 4 bases at J, with 15 bases in the middle. CDR3 sequence: CASSPGDTTYNEQFF. The CDR3 DNA sequence: TGTGCCAGCAGTCCGGGGGATACTACTTACAATGAGCAGTTCTTC.

There are a few counts of this clonotype. The rearrangement joins TRBV4-3 to TRBJ2-3, with TRBD1 as a possible D gene (5 bases). The CDR3 totals 16 residues. Germline V gene data show CDR1 as LGHNA and CDR2 as YSLEER. V gave up 1 base and J gave up 4 bases, with 15 bases separating them. In DNA, the CDR3 is TGCGCCAGCAGCCAAGTTTCAGGGATTTTACCAGATACGCAGTATTTT. Its protein product is CASSQVSGILPDTQYF.

This chain connects TRBV7-6 to TRBJ2-3; 8 bases map to TRBD2. The CDR3 is made up of 16 amino acids. Per the germline V gene, CDR1 is SGHVS and CDR2 is FNYEAQ. V lost 6 bases and J lost 6; bases outside the gene matches: 14. CDR3 in amino acids: CASRKRSGVVGDTQYF. CDR3 nucleotides: TGTGCCAGCAGAAAGCGTAGCGGGGTAGTCGGCGATACGCAGTATTTT.

V is TRBV27 and J is TRBJ1-5; no reliable D call. This CDR3 has 15 residues. V dropped 4 bases and J dropped 1 base, with 11 bases sitting between them. Germline V gene lookup returns CDR1 MNHEY and CDR2 SMNVEV (reference sequence). The CDR3 region has the DNA TGTGCCAGCAGTTCGGAGGGAATGAGCAATCAGCCCCAGCATTTT. Protein product: CASSSEGMSNQPQHF.

In the case of this clonotype: One junction end disagrees with the germline gene, perhaps due to a read error. This chain uses TRBV7-9 with TRBJ2-6; D is possibly TRBD1 (5 bases). The CDR3 covers 17 residues. The germline V gene encodes CDR1 SEHNR and CDR2 FQNEAQ (reference sequence). CDR3 residues: CASSTRETHSGADVLTF. The CDR3 bases are TGTGCCAGCAGCACCAGGGAAACACACTCTGGGGCCGACGTCCTGACTTTC.

The chain combines TRBV28 with TRBJ2-2, with D unresolved. The CDR3 covers 12 residues. Trimming stripped 7 bases from V and 5 bases from J, with 8 bases between. CDR1 MDHEN and CDR2 SYDVKM come from the germline V gene. CDR3 in amino acids: CASNLLTGELFF. CDR3 DNA: TGTGCCAGCAACCTTTTGACCGGGGAGCTGTTTTTT.

This clonotype has a count of ten or more. This chain joins TRBV11-3 and TRBJ2-7; 7 bases match TRBD2. This CDR3 region has 17 residues. Losses at the gene ends were 5 bases for V and 1 base for J; bases not matched to a gene: 14. CDR1 is SGHNT and CDR2 is YENEEA in the germline V gene. The chain's CDR3 is CASSLSSGGGSSYEQYF. CDR3 DNA sequence: TGTGCCAGCAGCCTATCTAGCGGAGGTGGATCTTCCTACGAGCAGTACTTC.

V usage is TRBV7-8 and J usage is TRBJ2-2, with D perhaps being TRBD1 or TRBD2 (5 bases each). The CDR3 is made up of 17 amino acids. V shed 4 bases and J shed 0 bases, with 15 bases lying between them. CDR1 SGHVS and CDR2 FQNEAQ come from the germline V gene. The CDR3 DNA reads as TGTGCCAGCAGCTCCCTCGGGGCAGGCGCGAACACCGGGGAGCTGTTTTTT. Protein product: CASSSLGAGANTGELFF.

This chain joins TRBV10-3 and TRBJ1-5, with no clear D. Germline V gene data show CDR1 as ENHRY and CDR2 as SYGVKD. The CDR3 runs to 14 residues. Deletions cut 2 bases from V and 7 bases from J, with 12 bases between. The CDR3 nucleotides are TGTGCCATCAGTGAGCGAGGGTCGGACCAGCCCCAGCATTTT. Translation gives CAISERGSDQPQHF.

This clonotype was picked up many times. This rearrangement joins TRBV28 to TRBJ2-7, with 12 nucleotides matching TRBD2. Germline-derived CDR1 and CDR2 are MDHEN and SYDVKM. The CDR3 sequence is 14 residues long. Trimming took 6 bases from V and 3 from J; bases not matched to a gene: 3. For the CDR3, the DNA is TGTGCCAGCAGCAGACTAGCGGGAGTCTACGAGCAGTACTTC. Its translation is CASSRLAGVYEQYF.

This clonotype was counted ten times or more. The chain links TRBV7-9 to TRBJ1-1; possible D gene TRBD1, 5 bases. Per germline, CDR1 SEHNR and CDR2 FQNEAQ (reference sequence). V gave up 5 bases and J gave up 3 bases, with 16 bases separating them. This CDR3 comprises 15 residues. CDR3: CASSPHRGWDTEAFF. The CDR3 nucleotides read TGTGCCAGCAGCCCCCATAGGGGATGGGACACTGAAGCTTTCTTT.

This clonotype was found many times. The chain employs TRBV9 and TRBJ2-2; TRBD2 agrees at 10 bases. The CDR3 runs 17 residues. J lost 4 bases, V lost 4 bases, and 10 bases had no gene match. CDR1 and CDR2 from the germline V gene are SGDLS and YYNGEE. The CDR3 region is CASSLVSLAGRTGELFF. The CDR3 DNA reads TGTGCCAGCAGCCTAGTTTCACTAGCGGGACGCACCGGGGAGCTGTTTTTT.